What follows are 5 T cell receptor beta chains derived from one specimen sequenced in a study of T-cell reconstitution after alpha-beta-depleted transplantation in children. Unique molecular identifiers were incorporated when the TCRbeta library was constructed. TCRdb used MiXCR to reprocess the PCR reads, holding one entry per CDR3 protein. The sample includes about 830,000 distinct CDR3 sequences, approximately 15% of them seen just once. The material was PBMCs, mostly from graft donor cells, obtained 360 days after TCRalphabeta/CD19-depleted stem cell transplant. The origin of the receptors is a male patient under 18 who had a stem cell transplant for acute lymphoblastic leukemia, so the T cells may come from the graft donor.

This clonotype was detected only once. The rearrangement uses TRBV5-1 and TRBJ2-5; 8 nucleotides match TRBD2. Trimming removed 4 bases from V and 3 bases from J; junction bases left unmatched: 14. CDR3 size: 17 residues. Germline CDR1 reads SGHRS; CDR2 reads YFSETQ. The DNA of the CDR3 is TGCGCCAGCAGCCCAACAATAAGCGGGAGAGTTGAAGAGACCCAGTACTTC. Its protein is CASSPTISGRVEETQYF. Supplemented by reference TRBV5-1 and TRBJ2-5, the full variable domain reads KAGVTQTPRYLIKTRGQQVTLSCSPISGHRSVSWYQQTPGQGLQFLFEYFSETQRNKGNFPGRFSGRQFSNSRSEMNVSTLELGDSALYLCASSPTISGRVEETQYFGPGTRLLVL.

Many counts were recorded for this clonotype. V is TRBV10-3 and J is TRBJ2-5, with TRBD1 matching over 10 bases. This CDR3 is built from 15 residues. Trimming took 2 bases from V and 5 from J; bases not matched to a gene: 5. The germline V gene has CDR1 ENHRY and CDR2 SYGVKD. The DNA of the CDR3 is TGTGCCATCAGTGAGCCGGACAGGGGGACGGAGACCCAGTACTTC. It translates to CAISEPDRGTETQYF.

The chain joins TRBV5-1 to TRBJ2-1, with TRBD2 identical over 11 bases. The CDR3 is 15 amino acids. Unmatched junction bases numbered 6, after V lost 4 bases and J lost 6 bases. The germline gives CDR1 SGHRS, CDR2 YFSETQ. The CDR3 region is CASSILAGGLNEQFF. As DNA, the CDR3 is TGCGCCAGCAGCATCCTAGCGGGAGGTCTCAATGAGCAGTTCTTC.

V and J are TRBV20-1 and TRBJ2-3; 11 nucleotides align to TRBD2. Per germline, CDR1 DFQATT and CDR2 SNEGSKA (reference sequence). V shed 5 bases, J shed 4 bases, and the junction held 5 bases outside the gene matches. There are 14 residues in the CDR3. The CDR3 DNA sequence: TGCAGTGCTCAACTAGCGGGAGCTGCAGATACGCAGTATTTT. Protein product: CSAQLAGAADTQYF.

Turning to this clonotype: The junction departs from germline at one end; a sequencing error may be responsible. This CDR3 reads CNVVKQSSYNEQFF. The CDR3 DNA is TGCAACGTTGTTAAACAGAGCTCCTACAATGAGCAGTTCTTC. The V gene is TRBV29-1, the J gene TRBJ2-1; D is ambiguous. Germline CDR1 is SQVTM and CDR2 is ANQGSEA. The CDR3 is 14 residues long.